This T cell receptor (beta chain) stems from a study of blood T cells in healthy people across ages. Germline V lookup: CDR1 SGHAT, CDR2 FQNNGV. CDR3 length: 14 amino acids. The ends were cut back, 5 bases at V and 3 bases at J, with 13 bases in the middle. Through a sample-barcoded 5' primer and a J-beta primer mix, a second PCR was run for about 6 to 11 cycles. TCRdb fed the 5' RACE reads into MiXCR, producing one record per CDR3 protein. The sample holds 1,300,000 or so distinct CDR3 sequences, roughly 59% seen once. This receptor was identified in a man aged 18-30 years in good health. V is TRBV11-2 and J is TRBJ1-1; D is unresolved. Sequencing was carried out using blood. DNA for the CDR3: TGTGCCAGCAGCCCACCAAACGGGGACACTGAAGCTTTCTTT. Translated, it gives CASSPPNGDTEAFF.